What follows describes a single TCR beta chain. This CDR3 has 13 residues. The V end lost 3 bases, the J end lost 0 bases, and 7 bases lay between the germline ends. Germline V gene data show CDR1 as SGHNT and CDR2 as YYREEE (reference sequence). The data were obtained in a study of blood T cell repertoires in COVID-19. As for the study in general: The analysed material was cDNA or gDNA that came from T cells, B-cell-depleted T cells, or PBMCs.

TCRdb's copy holds only in-frame clones and misses some; the assay was immunoSEQ multiplex PCR. The sample carries under 300,000 clones, approximately 90% recorded once. The sample taken for sequencing was peripheral blood. The chain has TRBV5-4 and TRBJ2-7; D is possibly TRBD1 (6 bases). The source of this sequence is a middle-aged woman who had recovered from COVID-19. Written as DNA, the CDR3 is TGTGCCAGCAGCTCACAGGGCTCCTACGAGCAGTACTTC. It is translated as CASSSQGSYEQYF.